A selection of T cell receptor beta chains follows, all from one sample in a study of cytomegalovirus exposure and HLA in healthy donors. Some clones are missing from TCRdb's copy, which holds only in-frame ones; the method was immunoSEQ multiplex PCR. The repertoire holds about 130,000 clones, with approximately 78% as singletons. Sequencing used PBMCs. The receptor set was obtained from a female donor in good health and CMV-seronegative. Each CDR3 is given with its conserved first and last residue. A D gene is named only where the DNA matches it firmly. Clone sizes are given selectively: once, few, many, or a class where the clone is expanded.

>TRBV7-3|TRBD2|-|TRBJ2-1
TGTGCCAGCAGCTCCCGTGGCGGGAGAGGGTACAATGAGCAGTTCTTC
CASSSRGGRGYNEQFF
>TRBV5-4|TRBD1|once|TRBJ1-1
TGTGCCAGCAGTCCACGTCCATACAGGGGGCCTAACCTCATGAACACTGAAGCTTTCTTT
CASSPRPYRGPNLMNTEAFF
>TRBV2|-|-|TRBJ1-1
TGTGCCAGCAGCTGGGGGCTTCGACCCCCCATGAACACTGAAGCTTTCTTT
CASSWGLRPPMNTEAFF
>TRBV28|TRBD2|-|TRBJ2-5
TGTGCCAGCAGTGCTCGGGGGGGTCAAGAGACCCAGTACTTC
CASSARGGQETQYF
>TRBV5-1|TRBD1|-|TRBJ2-4
TGCGCCAGCAGCCCGGGACAGGCATTAAACATTCAGTACTTC
CASSPGQALNIQYF
>TRBV25-1|TRBD1|-|TRBJ2-7
TGTGCCAGCACGACAGGGTGGGAGCAGTACTTC
CASTTGWEQYF
>TRBV9|TRBD1|-|TRBJ2-2
TGTGCCAGCAGCGTAGGAGGACAGGGGAGTGGGGAGCTGTTTTTT
CASSVGGQGSGELFF
>TRBV7-3|-|-|TRBJ2-1
TGTGCCAGCTCTCGGGACTCGAGCTCCTACAATGAGCAGTTCTTC
CASSRDSSSYNEQFF
>TRBV7-3|-|-|TRBJ2-2
TGTGCCAGCAGCTTAAAGGGCGGAGGGAGGTACACCGGGGAGCTGTTTTTT
CASSLKGGGRYTGELFF
>TRBV2|TRBD2|-|TRBJ2-1
TGTGCCAGCGGGACTACCCCGTACAATGAGCAGTTCTTC
CASGTTPYNEQFF
>TRBV29-1|TRBD1|-|TRBJ1-2
TGCAGCGTGGGGGACAGGGACGATGGCTACACCTTC
CSVGDRDDGYTF
>TRBV4-3|TRBD2|-|TRBJ2-1
TGCGCCAGCAGCCAAGTGACTGGGCGCGGGAGTGACAATGAGCAGTTCTTC
CASSQVTGRGSDNEQFF
>TRBV5-1|TRBD2|-|TRBJ2-3
TGCGCCAGCAGCTTGGGGGGACTAGGGGACACAGATACGCAGTATTTT
CASSLGGLGDTDTQYF
>TRBV28|TRBD1|few|TRBJ1-2
TGTGCCAGCAGTTTAGGGGACAGAAACTATGGCTACACCTTC
CASSLGDRNYGYTF
>TRBV5-6|TRBD1|-|TRBJ1-2
TGTGCCAGCAGGACGACAGGGGGCTATGGCTACACCTTC
CASRTTGGYGYTF
>TRBV4-3|-|-|TRBJ2-7
TGCGCCAGCAGCCAAGATTTCGGCAGGCCACCCTACGAGCAGTACTTC
CASSQDFGRPPYEQYF
>TRBV13|-|-|TRBJ2-5
TGTGCCAGCAGCTTACCCAGGGAGACCCAGTACTTC
CASSLPRETQYF
>TRBV4-1|-|-|TRBJ2-3
TGCGCCAGCAGCCAAAGGGACACAAGCACAGATACGCAGTATTTT
CASSQRDTSTDTQYF
>TRBV12-5|-|-|TRBJ2-2
TGTGCTAGTGGTTTAGCCTCGGTAAACACCGGGGAGCTGTTTTTT
CASGLASVNTGELFF
>TRBV5-1|-|-|TRBJ2-5
TGCGCCAGCAGCTGGACACAAGAGACCCAGTACTTC
CASSWTQETQYF
>TRBV2|TRBD1|-|TRBJ1-5
TGTGCCAGCAGTGGGACAGGCGGTGATCAGCCCCAGCATTTT
CASSGTGGDQPQHF
>TRBV10-3|TRBD1|few|TRBJ2-7
TGTGCCATCAGTGAGGCAGGGGGCTCCTACGAGCAGTACTTC
CAISEAGGSYEQYF
>TRBV19|TRBD1|-|TRBJ2-6
TGTGCCAGTAGCCCCCGGACGGGACAGGGTTACTCTGGGGCCAACGGCCTGACTTTC
CASSPRTGQGYSGANGLTF
>TRBV11-3|TRBD1|-|TRBJ2-3
TGTGCCAGCAGCTCCAAGACAGGGAGAGATACGCAGTATTTT
CASSSKTGRDTQYF
>TRBV21-1|-|-|TRBJ1-3
TGTGCCAGCAGCGAGCTGGTGAGGGACAGGGGAGAAGCAGGGCCTGGAAACACCATATATTTT
CASSELVRDRGEAGPGNTIYF
>TRBV2|-|once|TRBJ1-1
TGTGCCAGCAATCAGGACACGAACACTGAAGCTTTCTTT
CASNQDTNTEAFF
>TRBV27|TRBD2|-|TRBJ2-7
TGTGCCAGCAGTTCGAGCGGGAGGTACGAGCAGTACTTC
CASSSSGRYEQYF
>TRBV9|TRBD1|-|TRBJ1-2
TGTGCCAGCAGCGTAGGGGACAGGGGGCCCTATGGCTACACCTTC
CASSVGDRGPYGYTF
>TRBV7-8|-|-|TRBJ2-7
TGTGCCAGCAGCTTTAGGCCCCCGGGGACTTCATACGAGCAGTACTTC
CASSFRPPGTSYEQYF
>TRBV28|TRBD1|few|TRBJ2-3
TGTGCCAGCAGTTCTCCCTCGACAGGGGCGGATACGCAGTATTTT
CASSSPSTGADTQYF
>TRBV9|-|-|TRBJ2-3
TGTGCCAGCAGCCTTCAGCGGGGCACAGATACGCAGTATTTT
CASSLQRGTDTQYF
>TRBV10-3|TRBD1|-|TRBJ2-7
TGTGCCATCAGTGCCCGGGACAGGGATGTCGAGCAGTACTTC
CAISARDRDVEQYF
>TRBV12-1|-|-|TRBJ2-3
TGTGCCAGCAGCTCCCCGGGACTAGCGGGAGAGGAGCATTTCACAGATACGCAGTATTTT
CASSSPGLAGEEHFTDTQYF
>TRBV5-4|TRBD2|few|TRBJ2-1
TGTGCCAGCAGCTTGGGTTGGGGACTAGGGTCGGATGAGCAGTTCTTC
CASSLGWGLGSDEQFF
>TRBV6-6|TRBD2|-|TRBJ2-1
TGTGCCAGCAGCCAGGGACTAGTGGAGTTCTTC
CASSQGLVEFF
>TRBV4-3|-|-|TRBJ2-6
TGCGCCAGCAGCAAAAGGAGGACAGAGCTTGGCTCTGGGGCCAACGTCCTGACTTTC
CASSKRRTELGSGANVLTF
>TRBV10-3|TRBD1|-|TRBJ2-1
TGTGCCATCAGTGAACGGTGGGACAGGCGCAATGAGCAGTTCTTC
CAISERWDRRNEQFF
>TRBV27|-|-|TRBJ1-1
TGTGCCAGCAGTTTGTTAGGCCAGGTTAATGTAGCTTTCTTT
CASSLLGQVNVAFF
>TRBV7-2|-|-|TRBJ2-7
TGTGCCAGCAGCTTAGGAGCCGGGACAACCTACGAGCAGTACTTC
CASSLGAGTTYEQYF
>TRBV2|-|-|TRBJ2-7
TGTGCCAGCAGTGAGGACATTACCTACGAGCAGTACTTC
CASSEDITYEQYF
>TRBV28|TRBD2|once|TRBJ2-2
TGTGCCAGCGGCGATTGGAGCGGGGCGAACACCGGGGAGCTGTTTTTT
CASGDWSGANTGELFF
>TRBV19|TRBD2|-|TRBJ2-1
TGTGCCAGTAGTACTTCTAGCGGGAGGGCCTTCTCTCACAATGAGCAGTTCTTC
CASSTSSGRAFSHNEQFF
>TRBV5-1|-|-|TRBJ2-2
TGCGCCAGCAGCTTGGAACTAGTTACGTCCGGGGAGCTGTTTTTT
CASSLELVTSGELFF
>TRBV5-1|-|-|TRBJ1-2
TGCGCCAGCAGCTTGAGCGGCGGCTATGGCTACACCTTC
CASSLSGGYGYTF
>TRBV7-9|TRBD2|few|TRBJ2-5
TGTGCCAGCAGCCCCCGGGGGGGAGGGGGTAGGGAGCAGTACTTC
CASSPRGGGGREQYF
>TRBV29-1|-|once|TRBJ2-1
TGCAGCGTTGTATCGGGGGAGACCTACAATGAGCAGTTCTTC
CSVVSGETYNEQFF
>TRBV9|TRBD2|-|TRBJ2-1
TGTGCCAGCAGCGTAGGGACTAGCGGGAGGCCCTACAATGAGCAGTTCTTC
CASSVGTSGRPYNEQFF
>TRBV29-1|TRBD2|-|TRBJ2-3
TGCAGCGTTGAAACTAGCGGGGGGGTAAGGGATACGCAGTATTTT
CSVETSGGVRDTQYF
>TRBV7-2|-|-|TRBJ1-5
TGTGCCAGCAGCTTAGCGAGGGCCGGTGGCTCTCAGCCCCAGCATTTT
CASSLARAGGSQPQHF
>TRBV27|TRBD1|few|TRBJ1-2
TGTGCCAGCAGTTCGACAGGGGGTAAGGAGTATGGCTACACCTTC
CASSSTGGKEYGYTF
>TRBV5-5|-|-|TRBJ2-7
TGTGCCAGCAGCTTGGTTTTAGCGGCAGGGACCTACGAGCAGTACTTC
CASSLVLAAGTYEQYF
>TRBV5-4|TRBD2|-|TRBJ2-3
TGTGCCAGCAGCTTGGGCTTCCTAGCGGGAGGGACGGATACGCAGTATTTT
CASSLGFLAGGTDTQYF
>TRBV4-3|TRBD2|-|TRBJ2-1
TGCGCCAGCAGCTTACAGACTAGCGGGGAAGGAAAGCAGTTCTTC
CASSLQTSGEGKQFF
>TRBV11-2|TRBD1|few|TRBJ2-7
TGTGCCAGCAGCTTTACAGGGGGTCCCTACGAGCAGTACTTC
CASSFTGGPYEQYF
>TRBV9|TRBD2|-|TRBJ2-1
TGTGCCAGCAGCGTAGAGGGGTGGACTAGCGGGAAGTACAATGAGCAGTTCTTC
CASSVEGWTSGKYNEQFF
>TRBV5-1|-|-|TRBJ1-5
TGCGCCAGCAGCATCCAGGGCGGCGGTCAGCCCCAGCATTTT
CASSIQGGGQPQHF
>TRBV15|-|-|TRBJ2-3
TGTGCCACCAGCAGAGGGGGGGGCGCCACAGATACGCAGTATTTT
CATSRGGGATDTQYF
>TRBV4-1|TRBD1|-|TRBJ2-1
TGCGCCAGCAGCCAAGATAGGGGACAGGCTAGAGAGCAGTTCTTC
CASSQDRGQAREQFF
>TRBV6-6|-|few|TRBJ2-7
TGTGCCAGCAGTCCCCCGGGCGGGTCCTACGAGCAGTACTTC
CASSPPGGSYEQYF